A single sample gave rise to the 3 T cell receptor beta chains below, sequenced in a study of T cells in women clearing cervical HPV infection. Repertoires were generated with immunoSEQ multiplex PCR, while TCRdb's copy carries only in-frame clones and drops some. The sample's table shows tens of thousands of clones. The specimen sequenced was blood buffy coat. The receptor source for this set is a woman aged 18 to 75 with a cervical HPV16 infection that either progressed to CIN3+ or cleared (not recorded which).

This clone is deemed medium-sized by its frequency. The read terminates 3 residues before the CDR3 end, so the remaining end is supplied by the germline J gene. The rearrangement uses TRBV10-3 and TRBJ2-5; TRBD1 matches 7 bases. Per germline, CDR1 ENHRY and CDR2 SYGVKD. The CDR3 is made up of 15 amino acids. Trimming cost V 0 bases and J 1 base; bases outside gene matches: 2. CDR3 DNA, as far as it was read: TGTGCCATCAGTGAGTCGGGACAGATCCAAGAGACC. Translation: CAISESGQIQET. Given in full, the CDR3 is CAISESGQIQETQYF.

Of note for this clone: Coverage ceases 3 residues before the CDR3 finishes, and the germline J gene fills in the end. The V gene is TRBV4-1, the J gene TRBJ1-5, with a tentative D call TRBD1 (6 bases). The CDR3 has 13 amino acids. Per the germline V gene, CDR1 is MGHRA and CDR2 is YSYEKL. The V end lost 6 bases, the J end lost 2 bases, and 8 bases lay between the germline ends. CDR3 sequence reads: CASSRQGNQPQHF. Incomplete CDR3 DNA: TGCGCCAGCAGTAGACAGGGCAATCAGCCC.

This CDR3 reads CASSLASQGTDEQFF. CDR3 DNA, as far as it was read: TGTGCCAGCAGCTTAGCATCCCAGGGTACGGATGAG. The chain joins TRBV7-9 to TRBJ2-1; TRBD1 is a possible D gene (5 bases). The read finishes 3 residues shy of the CDR3 end, and the germline J gene is used to complete it. Germline loops: CDR1 SEHNR, CDR2 FQNEAQ (reference sequence). The CDR3 spans 15 residues. V was shortened by 0 bases and J by 8 bases, with 14 bases between the two germline ends.